A single sample is the source of the 11 T cell receptor beta chains below, sequenced in a study of vaccination effects on CD4 cells after COVID-19. No antigen is known for these receptors. The method was immunoSEQ multiplex PCR; TCRdb's version includes in-frame clones alone and lacks a portion of them. The sample has about 45,000 clones; roughly 72% are singletons. Subsequent to less than twelve days of culture, CD4+ T cells were isolated. The cohort was immunized with two doses of either the BNT162b2 or mRNA-1273 vaccine. The specimen was CD4+ T cells from PBMCs cultured without peptide, collected after COVID-19 vaccination. These receptors came from a human donor who received a COVID-19 vaccine.

J is TRBJ2-2 and V is TRBV29-1, with D unclear. Trimming removed 4 bases from V and 5 bases from J, with 8 bases in between. Germline lookup yields CDR1 SQVTM and CDR2 ANQGSEA. The CDR3 runs to 12 residues. CDR3: CSVVGGTGELFF. DNA of the CDR3: TGCAGCGTTGTAGGTGGGACCGGGGAGCTGTTTTTT.

This clone was seen a handful of times. This rearrangement joins TRBV6-5 to TRBJ1-4; weak D call: TRBD1 (5 bases). Germline CDR1 reads MNHEY; CDR2 reads SVGAGI. The CDR3 runs to 14 residues. V gave up 4 bases and J gave up 0 bases, with 6 bases separating them. The CDR3 coding sequence is TGTGCCAGCAGTTGGGGGTCAACTAATGAAAAACTGTTTTTT. As protein: CASSWGSTNEKLFF.

The chain joins TRBV6-1 to TRBJ2-1; 9 bases line up with TRBD2. Germline V gene lookup returns CDR1 MNHNS and CDR2 SASEGT. This CDR3 region has 14 residues. With 2 bases clipped from V and 5 bases from J, the junction kept 1 base outside the gene matches. The CDR3 nucleotides read TGTGCCAGCAGTGAACCTAGCGGGGACAATGAGCAGTTCTTC. Translating it yields CASSEPSGDNEQFF.

V and J are TRBV28 and TRBJ2-5; 8 bases are a match to TRBD2. V was clipped by 3 bases and J by 5 bases; unmatched bases: 2. In germline, CDR1 is MDHEN, CDR2 SYDVKM. The CDR3 covers 13 residues. CDR3 coding DNA: TGTGCCAGCAGTTTCGGGGGGGCCGAGACCCAGTACTTC. Translating it yields CASSFGGAETQYF.

The chain carries TRBV6-1 and TRBJ2-7; D unresolved. CDR3 size: 16 residues. Trimming removed 1 base from V and 3 bases from J, with 16 bases in between. The germline CDR1 and CDR2 sequences are MNHNS and SASEGT. For the CDR3, the DNA is TGTGCCAGCAGTGAAGAGGTGGCAGGTTCCGGCTACGAGCAGTACTTC. Encoded protein: CASSEEVAGSGYEQYF.

This chain uses TRBV5-6 with TRBJ1-5; D uncertain. This CDR3 contains 16 residues. From germline, CDR1 is SGHDT and CDR2 YYEEEE. Trimming removed 0 bases from V and 0 bases from J, with 10 bases in between. The CDR3 is CASSLGQVNSNQPQHF. The CDR3 coding sequence is TGTGCCAGCAGCTTGGGGCAGGTAAATAGCAATCAGCCCCAGCATTTT. The entire variable domain, with the rest obtained from reference TRBV5-6 and TRBJ1-5, is as follows: DAGVTQSPTHLIKTRGQQVTLRCSPKSGHDTVSWYQQALGQGPQFIFQYYEEEERQRGNFPDRFSGHQFPNYSSELNVNALLLGDSALYLCASSLGQVNSNQPQHFGDGTRLSIL.

The V gene is TRBV2, the J gene TRBJ2-5, with D hard to call. CDR3 length equals 10 residues. The germline V and J ends were trimmed by 5 bases and 2 bases, with 0 bases remaining between them. CDR1 is SNHLY, CDR2 FYNNEI, per germline. This chain's CDR3 is CASSQETQYF. The CDR3 DNA follows: TGTGCCAGCAGTCAAGAGACCCAGTACTTC.

Written as DNA, the CDR3 is TGTGCCAGCCGGGAGGGTTTCTATGGCTACACCTTC. It specifies CASREGFYGYTF. V and J are TRBV6-5 and TRBJ1-2; D is unresolved. Germline CDR1 MNHEY, CDR2 SVGAGI. Trimming pared 8 bases from V and 4 bases from J, leaving 11 bases between. The CDR3 contains 12 residues.

V is TRBV2 and J is TRBJ2-2; TRBD2 matches at 8 bases. This CDR3 is 15 amino acids long. Trimming took 7 bases from V and 5 from J; bases not matched to a gene: 9. Germline V gene data show CDR1 as SNHLY and CDR2 as FYNNEI. DNA for the CDR3: TGTGCCAGCAATGGCCCTTTAGCGGGGACCGGGGAGCTGTTTTTT. Amino acid sequence: CASNGPLAGTGELFF.

The V gene is TRBV7-9, the J gene TRBJ2-7; a weak D match, TRBD2 (6 bases). The CDR3 totals 16 residues. V gave up 5 bases and J gave up 2 bases, with 19 bases separating them. CDR1 and CDR2 from the germline V gene are SEHNR and FQNEAQ (reference sequence). CDR3 region: CASSPPGSTFTYEQYF. DNA for the CDR3: TGTGCCAGCAGCCCCCCCGGGAGCACCTTTACCTACGAGCAGTACTTC.

This chain uses TRBV19 with TRBJ1-6; 7 positions agree with TRBD1. Per germline, CDR1 LNHDA and CDR2 SQIVND (reference sequence). V lost 5 bases to trimming and J lost 5 bases; unmatched junction nucleotides: 12. The CDR3 has 17 residues. The chain's CDR3 is CASSLYTGVRHNSPLHF. The CDR3 DNA sequence: TGTGCCAGTAGTCTCTACACAGGGGTTCGACATAATTCACCCCTCCACTTT.